The 27 T cell receptor beta chains below come from one sample, sequenced in a study of spatial heterogeneity in lung cancer. Time point here: sample taken at primary tumor resection. Sequencing was performed on whole RNA extracted from tumor and nontumor lung tissue, or from frozen PBMC, and the material was left unsorted. TCRdb passed the 5' RACE reads through MiXCR, listing each CDR3 protein once. Of about 38,000 distinct CDR3 sequences in the sample, 6.5% to 8.5% were seen once. Sequenced material: PBMCs, taken at surgery. The receptors derive from a male donor with early-stage non-small cell lung cancer.

This clonotype came up many times. The chain employs TRBV29-1 and TRBJ2-1; 9 bases fit TRBD1. Per germline, CDR1 SQVTM and CDR2 ANQGSEA. CDR3 length: 13 residues. V was pared by 8 bases and J by 8 bases, with 10 bases of the junction left unmatched. The CDR3 DNA reads TGCAGCTCCGAGACAGGGGGGTCAGATGAGCAGTTCTTC. As protein: CSSETGGSDEQFF.

The V call is TRBV3-1, the J call TRBJ2-5, with D possibly matching TRBD2 (6 bases). The germline gives CDR1 LGHDT, CDR2 YNNKEL (reference sequence). Trimming stripped 4 bases from V and 2 bases from J, with 11 bases between. This CDR3 spans 14 amino acids. The CDR3 is CASSLGGSQETQYF. DNA for the CDR3: TGTGCCAGCAGCCTTGGGGGGAGTCAAGAGACCCAGTACTTC.

The table lists this clonotype with a few counts. This is likely a read error, given that the CDR3 carries no conserved phenylalanine or tryptophan at its end. This chain links TRBV19 with TRBJ1-2; 10 bases line up with TRBD1. Unmatched junction bases numbered 2, after V lost 5 bases and J lost 8 bases. The germline CDR1 and CDR2 sequences are LNHDA and SQIVND (reference sequence). CDR3 size: 12 residues. The CDR3 loop is CASSPGQGGYTL. DNA for the CDR3: TGTGCCAGTAGTCCGGGACAGGGGGGCTACACCCTC.

This clonotype was recorded many times. The chain combines TRBV5-1 with TRBJ2-2; no firm D call. CDR3 length: 14 residues. The V and J ends lost 3 bases and 1 base respectively, with 7 bases between them. Germline V gene lookup returns CDR1 SGHRS and CDR2 YFSETQ. The CDR3 DNA sequence: TGCGCCAGCAGCTGGCAGGAGAACACCGGGGAGCTGTTTTTT. Its translation: CASSWQENTGELFF.

The CDR3 region is CSARIGLARNEQFF. DNA of the CDR3: TGCAGTGCTAGGATCGGACTAGCGAGGAATGAGCAGTTCTTC. V gene TRBV20-1 combines with J gene TRBJ2-1, with TRBD2 matching over 9 bases. The CDR3 is made up of 14 amino acids. V dropped 3 bases and J dropped 7; count of bases not matched to a gene: 7. Germline V lookup: CDR1 DFQATT, CDR2 SNEGSKA (reference sequence).

This clonotype appeared many times. This chain uses TRBV6-5 with TRBJ2-2; D is unclear. The CDR3 is 13 residues long. Germline V lookup: CDR1 MNHEY, CDR2 SVGAGI. V was shortened by 7 bases and J by 5 bases, with 11 bases between the two germline ends. The CDR3 DNA reads as TGTGCCAGCACCGATCTATTGACCGGGGAGCTGTTTTTT. Translated: CASTDLLTGELFF.

The chain joins TRBV6-6 to TRBJ2-1, with TRBD1 matching 7 bases. Trimming removed 4 bases from V and 0 bases from J; junction bases left unmatched: 6. The CDR3 is 16 amino acids. Germline V gives CDR1 MNHNY, CDR2 SVGAGI (reference sequence). CDR3 bases: TGTGCCAGCAGTTCCGGGACAGTGATCTCCTACAATGAGCAGTTCTTC. Residues: CASSSGTVISYNEQFF.

The chain joins TRBV2 to TRBJ2-5; 14 bases agree with TRBD2. V lost 6 bases to trimming and J lost 6 bases; unmatched junction nucleotides: 15. The CDR3 length is 18 residues. CDR1 and CDR2 from the germline V gene are SNHLY and FYNNEI. CDR3 DNA: TGTGCCAGCAGACAGACTAGCGGGAGGGCCGAGGGCTTGAAGACCCAGTACTTC. This sequence encodes CASRQTSGRAEGLKTQYF.

This clonotype was recorded a few times. The chain links TRBV6-2 or TRBV6-3 to TRBJ1-5; D is unclear. V dropped 6 bases and J dropped 4 bases, with 10 bases sitting between them. This CDR3 contains 13 residues. Germline V gene lookup returns CDR1 MNHEY and CDR2 SVGEGT. The CDR3 DNA follows: TGTGCCAGCAGACTCGAGATTAATCAGCCCCAGCATTTT. Its translation: CASRLEINQPQHF.

This clonotype came up many times. The chain links TRBV25-1 to TRBJ2-1; D tentatively fits TRBD1 or TRBD2 (5 bases each). Germline values: CDR1 MGHDK, CDR2 SYGVNS. Trimming stripped 7 bases from V and 3 bases from J, with 13 bases between. The CDR3 contains 14 residues. For the CDR3, the DNA is TGTGCCAGCACTCTCGGGACCCTCTACAATGAGCAGTTCTTC. Its translation: CASTLGTLYNEQFF.

The chain carries TRBV6-5 and TRBJ1-2; D is unresolved. The CDR3 runs 17 residues. V gave up 7 bases and J gave up 2 bases, with 23 bases separating them. In germline, CDR1 is MNHEY, CDR2 SVGAGI. The CDR3 sequence is CASNPQPPTTANYGYTF. DNA of the CDR3: TGTGCCAGCAATCCCCAACCCCCCACGACGGCAAACTATGGCTACACCTTC.

The rearrangement links TRBV4-3 to TRBJ1-1; no definite D call. Trimming took 0 bases from V and 0 from J, leaving 5 bases between them. This CDR3 has 14 residues. Germline CDR1 is LGHNA and CDR2 is YSLEER. The CDR3 here is CASSQEVLNTEAFF. The CDR3 DNA sequence: TGCGCCAGCAGCCAAGAGGTCCTGAACACTGAAGCTTTCTTT.

This clonotype was picked up a small number of times. The V gene is TRBV29-1, the J gene TRBJ2-5; D not resolved. V was cut by 5 bases and J by 5 bases, with 15 bases left in between. Germline loops: CDR1 SQVTM, CDR2 ANQGSEA. This CDR3 is 13 amino acids long. CDR3 loop: CSVSALDGETQYF. Written as DNA, the CDR3 is TGCAGCGTTTCGGCCCTCGACGGGGAGACCCAGTACTTC.

This clonotype has at least ten counts. The gene calls are TRBV7-8 and TRBJ1-2, with D possibly TRBD1 on 5 matching bases. V gave up 5 bases and J gave up 3 bases, with 16 bases separating them. Germline lookup yields CDR1 SGHVS and CDR2 FQNEAQ. The CDR3 covers 15 residues. CDR3 coding DNA: TGTGCCAGCAGCGCCTACTCCGGGGCCTACTATGGCTACACCTTC. It encodes CASSAYSGAYYGYTF.

This clonotype appeared many times. The V gene is TRBV12-3 or TRBV12-4, the J gene TRBJ1-5; D perhaps matches TRBD1 (5 bases). V was clipped by 8 bases and J by 6 bases, with 11 bases between them. There are 12 residues in the CDR3. CDR3 in amino acids: CASGAPGQPQHF. In nucleotides, the CDR3 is TGTGCCAGCGGGGCCCCCGGTCAGCCCCAGCATTTT.

This clonotype turned up a few times. V and J are TRBV6-2 or TRBV6-3 and TRBJ2-7, with TRBD2 matching over 7 bases. CDR3 length: 15 residues. V trimming: 6 bases; J trimming: 3 bases; junction bases outside the gene matches: 11. Germline V gives CDR1 MNHEY, CDR2 SVGEGT. CDR3 bases: TGTGCCAGCAGGAGCGGTGGCGGGGGTTACTACGAGCAGTACTTC. Its translation: CASRSGGGGYYEQYF.

This clonotype was recorded at least ten times. Here the CDR3 DNA reads TGTGCCAGCAGCCAAGAAGCGGGTACCGGGGAGCTGTTTTTT. Translated: CASSQEAGTGELFF. This rearrangement joins TRBV4-2 to TRBJ2-2; the D gene is possibly TRBD2 (6 bases). This CDR3 spans 14 amino acids. The germline CDR1 and CDR2 sequences are LGHNA and YNFKEQ. The V and J ends lost 0 bases and 5 bases respectively, with 7 bases between them.

This clonotype occurred many times. The CDR3 coding sequence is TGTGCCAGCAGTTTATTTGGGCAGGCACCGGGGGAAGCTTTCTTT. Translating gives CASSLFGQAPGEAFF. The gene calls are TRBV27 and TRBJ1-1; D call uncertain. Germline V gives CDR1 MNHEY, CDR2 SMNVEV (reference sequence). This CDR3 is built from 15 residues. Trimming removed 1 base from V and 8 bases from J, with 17 bases in between.

This clonotype turned up a few times. The chain is built from TRBV18 and TRBJ2-7; 9 nucleotides line up with TRBD2. CDR3 length: 13 residues. CDR1 is KGHSH, CDR2 LQKENI, per germline. Germline trimming cut 2 bases from V and 6 bases from J; bases unmatched to any gene: 2. The CDR3 spells CASSPGTSLEQYF. CDR3 sequence (DNA): TGTGCCAGCTCACCAGGGACTAGCCTCGAGCAGTACTTC.

This clonotype has ten or more counts. The chain employs TRBV14 and TRBJ2-3; the match to TRBD2 covers 7 bases. The CDR3 runs 15 residues. Unmatched junction bases numbered 11, after V lost 5 bases and J lost 6 bases. Germline-derived CDR1 and CDR2 are SGHDN and FVKESK. The CDR3 region is CASSGRDYPRDTQYF. The CDR3, as DNA: TGTGCCAGCAGCGGCCGGGACTACCCAAGGGATACGCAGTATTTT.

This clonotype showed up many times. The CDR3 here is CASSPLPNTGELFF. In nucleotides, the CDR3 is TGTGCCAGCAGCCCCCTTCCGAACACCGGGGAGCTGTTTTTT. The chain is built from TRBV25-1 and TRBJ2-2; D gene unclear. The germline V and J ends were trimmed by 6 bases and 0 bases, with 8 bases remaining between them. CDR1 and CDR2 (germline): MGHDK, SYGVNS. The CDR3 sequence is 14 residues long.

The table lists this clonotype with many counts. This chain links TRBV25-1 with TRBJ2-3, with a weak D call TRBD2 (5 bases). CDR1 MGHDK and CDR2 SYGVNS come from the germline V gene. V lost 5 bases and J lost 4, with 13 bases in between. CDR3 length equals 14 residues. The DNA of the CDR3 is TGTGCCAGCAGTCCCCCGGGGATCCCAGATACGCAGTATTTT. It is translated as CASSPPGIPDTQYF.

On this clonotype: A much larger clone lies a single base off, so this may be a read error. The genes are TRBV4-3 and TRBJ2-2, with 8 bases that match TRBD1. CDR1 is LGHNA, CDR2 YSLEER, per germline. The length of the CDR3 is 19 residues. The CDR3 reads CASSRKMLAGGAGTGKLFF. CDR3 bases: TGCGCCAGCAGCCGCAAAATGCTAGCAGGGGGCGCCGGCACCGGGAAGCTGTTTTTT.

This clonotype occurred a few times. The chain combines TRBV19 with TRBJ2-6; D assignment may be TRBD1 or TRBD2 (6 bases each). With 8 bases removed from V and 3 bases from J, the gap between germline ends came to 20 bases. CDR3 length: 17 amino acids. Germline V gene data show CDR1 as LNHDA and CDR2 as SQIVND (reference sequence). The CDR3 bases are TGTGCCAGTGGTCGTCTGGGGGGACAATTTGGGGCCAACGTCCTGACTTTC. It encodes CASGRLGGQFGANVLTF.

This clonotype was seen at least ten times. V is TRBV7-3 and J is TRBJ2-3; TRBD2 agrees at 8 bases. CDR3 length: 16 residues. V shed 5 bases, J shed 2 bases, and the junction held 9 bases outside the gene matches. Germline loops: CDR1 SGHTA, CDR2 FQGTGA. The CDR3 sequence is CASSPLSGGNTDTQYF. In DNA form, the CDR3 reads TGTGCCAGCAGCCCATTAAGCGGGGGAAACACAGATACGCAGTATTTT.

This clonotype occurred a few times. The chain couples TRBV29-1 to TRBJ1-5; unclear D gene. Looked up from germline, CDR1 is SQVTM and CDR2 is ANQGSEA. Trimming cost V 1 base and J 6 bases, with 10 bases left between them. This CDR3 spans 13 amino acids. The CDR3 region has the DNA TGCAGCGTTGAAGCCAGTGGAGGTCAGCCCCAGCATTTT. Protein: CSVEASGGQPQHF.

This clonotype was recorded many times. The CDR3 DNA reads TGTGCCAGCACCCCCCAGGGGAATCCAACCTACAATGAGCAGTTCTTC. This codes for CASTPQGNPTYNEQFF. V usage is TRBV7-9 and J usage is TRBJ2-1; D is perhaps TRBD1 (6 bases). Germline loops: CDR1 SEHNR, CDR2 FQNEAQ (reference sequence). The ends were cut back, 7 bases at V and 2 bases at J, with 18 bases in the middle. This CDR3 contains 16 residues.